The following is a T cell receptor (beta chain) sequence with its context. Its target antigen remains unknown. Qualities for individual bases were not recorded, and no much larger clone is one base off. The data belong to a study of blood T cells in healthy people across ages (dated by TCRdb to the mid-2010s). A note on the overall study: In model experiments, template switching captured about one uniquely barcoded TCR beta cDNA molecule for every two T cells. The study measured age-related changes in TCR beta repertoire diversity using deep sequencing normalized with unique cDNA molecular identifiers. To avoid experimental bias, donors of different ages were randomly spread across the sequencing lanes. The donors were split into four age groups: young (average 16 years), middle-aged (nearly 40), aged (approximately 60) and long-lived (approximately 89). The study analyzed two additional independent replicas of 1 million unique cDNA reads from the same blood draw for two donors, one aged 18 to 30 and one aged 80 or older.

Libraries were prepared through 5' RACE. The sequencer was an Illumina HiSeq 2500. A second roughly 6 to 12 cycle PCR used a sample-barcoded 5' primer and a J-beta primer mix. A template-switch 5' adaptor carrying 12 random nucleotides introduced a unique molecular identifier onto each TCR beta cDNA molecule. Each sample yielded at least 2.5 million CDR3-containing paired-end reads. All of the RNA was converted into first-strand cDNA using the Mint cDNA synthesis kit, with a TRBC-specific oligonucleotide serving as the primer. Following uracil-DNA glycosylase treatment, all cDNA underwent a first 18-cycle PCR with the universal primers M1SS and BC2_uni_R. Concerning the study's data processing: For normalization, 1 million high-quality reads, each with a distinct molecular identifier, were randomly selected from each sample. Reads with shared molecular identifiers were discarded instead of being binned into consensus sequences. CDR3 identification, clonotype clustering and error correction used MiTCR with a Q25 quality threshold and the strictest error-elimination algorithm. A nonparametric unseen species model with Euler transformation was used to estimate lower-bound total TCR beta diversity. TCRdb's own reprocessing of the public reads used fastp at Q25 and MiXCR and kept productive beta chains. Each entry merges the rows of one CDR3 protein and shows their most common DNA and genes. The V and J calls were determined by TCRdb, not by the authors. The table for this sample lists roughly 1.7 million distinct CDR3 sequences; about 31% of them were counted only once. About 10% of the sample belongs to the ten largest clones.

The approximately 39 donors, aged roughly 6 to 95 years, were systemically healthy Caucasian individuals from Russia. About 10 milliliters of peripheral blood were collected from each donor into EDTA-treated Vacutainer tubes. PBMCs were isolated by Ficoll-Paque density-gradient centrifugation, with at least 7 million obtained per sample. Trizol reagent was used to extract total RNA from the PBMCs, yielding at least 6 micrograms per sample. For every donor, an aliquot of PBMCs went through flow cytometry to measure the percentages of naive CD45RAhigh/CD27high T cells. Measured from the cysteine to the phenylalanine, the CDR3 is 14 residues long. The DNA shown is the 42-base CDR3, in frame from base 1. The germline V gene sets CDR1 to SNHLY and CDR2 to FYNNEI. Compared with germline, V lacks 6 bases and J lacks 2 bases; bases without a gene match: 2. Overall study results and their limits: Total diversity estimates from one million sequenced T cells were considered lower bounds and underestimates. Observed TCR beta diversity per million T cells fell roughly linearly with age, and a significant reduction was already apparent by age around 44. The CMV infection status of donors was not known, potentially confounding age-related changes in expanded clonotypes. Since profiling was done on bulk unsorted PBMCs, naive and antigen-experienced compartments could not be conclusively compared. Compared with the aged group, the long-lived group had more naive CD4+ T cells, fewer expanded clones and increased TCR diversity, suggesting age selection. Observed TCR beta diversity correlated strongly with the percentage of naive T cells measured by flow cytometry.

This clonotype originated in a woman between 25 and 40 years old in good health. Sequences were obtained from blood. This receptor chain uses TRBV2 and TRBJ2-3, with TRBD2 identical over 10 junction bases. CDR3 loop: CASRGLAPTDTQYF. In nucleotides, the sequence is TGTGCCAGCAGGGGACTAGCGCCCACAGATACGCAGTATTTT.